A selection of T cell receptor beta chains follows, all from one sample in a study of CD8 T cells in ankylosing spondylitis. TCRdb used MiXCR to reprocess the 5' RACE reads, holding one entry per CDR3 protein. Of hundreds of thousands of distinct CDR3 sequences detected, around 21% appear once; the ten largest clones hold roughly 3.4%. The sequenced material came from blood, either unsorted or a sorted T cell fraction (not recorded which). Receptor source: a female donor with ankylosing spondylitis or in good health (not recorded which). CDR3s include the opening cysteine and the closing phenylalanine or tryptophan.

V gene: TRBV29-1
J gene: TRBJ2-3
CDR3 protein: CSVGLPTDTQYF

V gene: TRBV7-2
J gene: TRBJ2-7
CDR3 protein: CASSLPRPNSYEQYF

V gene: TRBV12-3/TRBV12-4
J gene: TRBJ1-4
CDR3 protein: CAGTVGEKLFF

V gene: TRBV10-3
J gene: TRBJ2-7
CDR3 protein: CAISGDREIGYEQYF

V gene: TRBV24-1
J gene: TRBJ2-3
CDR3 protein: CATSDGVPDTQYF

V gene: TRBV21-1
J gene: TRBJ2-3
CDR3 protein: CASSIRTSGSADTQYF

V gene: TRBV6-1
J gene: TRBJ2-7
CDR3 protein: CASSESSGRTGYEQYF

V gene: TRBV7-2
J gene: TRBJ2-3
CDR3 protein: CASSLSIAASTDTQYF

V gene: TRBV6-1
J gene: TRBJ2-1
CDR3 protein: CASSSYPPSGTTYNEQFF

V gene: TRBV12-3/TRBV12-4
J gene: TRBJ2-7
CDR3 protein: CASGHLGNEQYF